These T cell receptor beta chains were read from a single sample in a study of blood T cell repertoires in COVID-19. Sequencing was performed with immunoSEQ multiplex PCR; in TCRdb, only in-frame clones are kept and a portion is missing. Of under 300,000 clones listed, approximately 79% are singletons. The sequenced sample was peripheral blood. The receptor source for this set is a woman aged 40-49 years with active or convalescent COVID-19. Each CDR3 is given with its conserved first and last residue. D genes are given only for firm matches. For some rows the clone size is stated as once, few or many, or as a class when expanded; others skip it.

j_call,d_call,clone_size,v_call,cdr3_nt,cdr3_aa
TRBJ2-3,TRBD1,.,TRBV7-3,TGTGCCAGCAGCTCAGTGACAGGGGGTCACACAGATACGCAGTATTTT,CASSSVTGGHTDTQYF
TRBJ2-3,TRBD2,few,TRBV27,TGTGCCAGCAGTTTGGGAAGCGGGGGATATACGCAGTATTTT,CASSLGSGGYTQYF
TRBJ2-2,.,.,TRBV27,TGTGCCAGCAGTTCCAGCGGCTTTGTGGGCGGGGAGCTGTTTTTT,CASSSSGFVGGELFF
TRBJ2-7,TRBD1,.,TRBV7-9,TGTGCCAGCAGCCCTGGGAACGTTCGGGGACAGGGTGAAAACGAGCAGTACTTC,CASSPGNVRGQGENEQYF
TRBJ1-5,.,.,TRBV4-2,TGTGCCAGCAGCCGTCGGACAGTCCACAATCAGCCCCAGCATTTT,CASSRRTVHNQPQHF
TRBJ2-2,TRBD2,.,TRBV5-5,TGTGCCAGCGGGTCGGGACTAGCGGGGAGCACCGGGGAGCTGTTTTTT,CASGSGLAGSTGELFF
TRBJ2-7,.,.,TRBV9,TGTGCCAGCAGCGTAGAAGGGACATCAGCCTACGAGCAGTACTTC,CASSVEGTSAYEQYF
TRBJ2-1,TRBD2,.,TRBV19,TGTGCCAGTAGTATAGGCGGACTAGCGGGGTATAATGAGCAGTTCTTC,CASSIGGLAGYNEQFF
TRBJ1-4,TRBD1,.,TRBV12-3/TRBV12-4,TGTGCCAGCATCACAGGGGGCGGTGAAAAACTGTTTTTT,CASITGGGEKLFF
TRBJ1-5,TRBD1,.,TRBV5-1,TGCGCCAGCAGCTTGACAGGGGAAAGCAATCAGCCCCAGCATTTT,CASSLTGESNQPQHF
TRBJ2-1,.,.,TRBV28,TGTGCCAGCAGTCCACCTAGAGGAGAAGGACATGACTACAATGAGCAGTTCTTC,CASSPPRGEGHDYNEQFF
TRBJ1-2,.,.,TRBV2,TGTGCCAGCAGGTCCACGAGGTATGGCTACACCTTC,CASRSTRYGYTF
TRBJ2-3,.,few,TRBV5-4,TGTGCCAGCAGCTTGGGGCTAGCTAGCACAGATACGCAGTATTTT,CASSLGLASTDTQYF
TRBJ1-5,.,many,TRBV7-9,TGTGCCAGCAGCCCAGGAGGCTTCGGTCAGCCCCAGCATTTT,CASSPGGFGQPQHF
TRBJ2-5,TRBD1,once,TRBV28,TGTGCCAGCAGGTCGACAGGGGCTTGGGAGACCCAGTACTTC,CASRSTGAWETQYF
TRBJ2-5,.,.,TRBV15,TGTGCCACCAGCAGAGATCCGGGGGACTTTGTAGAGACCCAGTACTTC,CATSRDPGDFVETQYF
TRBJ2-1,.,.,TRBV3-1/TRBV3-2,TGTGCCAGCAGCCAAGTTCCTCCGTACAATGAGCAGTTCTTC,CASSQVPPYNEQFF
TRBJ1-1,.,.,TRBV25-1,TGTGCCAGTAGAGAGACAGGATCCGAAACTGAAGCTTTCTTT,CASRETGSETEAFF
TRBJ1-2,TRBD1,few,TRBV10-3,TGTGCCATCAGGCCGGGACAGCAGATGGACAGAGGCTACACCTTC,CAIRPGQQMDRGYTF
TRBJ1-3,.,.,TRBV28,TGTGCCAGCAGGACGACAGGTGGAAACACCATATATTTT,CASRTTGGNTIYF
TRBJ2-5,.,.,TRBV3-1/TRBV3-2,TGTGCCAGCAGCCCTAGGGGGGCGGGGGGACAGGAGACCCAGTACTTC,CASSPRGAGGQETQYF
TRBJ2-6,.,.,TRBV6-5,TGTGCCAGCAGTTCATCACTTAGCTCTGGGGCCAACGTCCTGACTTTC,CASSSSLSSGANVLTF
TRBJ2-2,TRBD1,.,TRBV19,TGTGCCAGTAGATGGGACAGGGAGACCGGGGAGCTGTTTTTT,CASRWDRETGELFF
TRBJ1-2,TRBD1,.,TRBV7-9,TGTGCCAGCAGCCCGACCCGGACAGGGTCTGGCTACACCTTC,CASSPTRTGSGYTF
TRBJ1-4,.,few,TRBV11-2,TGTGCCAGCAGCTTAAATGCCGGGGTCCCGTTTGAAAAACTGTTTTTT,CASSLNAGVPFEKLFF
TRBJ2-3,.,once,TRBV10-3,TGTGCCACAGGGGCCTTTACAGATACGCAGTATTTT,CATGAFTDTQYF
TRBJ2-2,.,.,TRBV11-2,TGTGCCAGCAGCAAAGCAGGGTTTACCGGGGAGCTGTTTTTT,CASSKAGFTGELFF
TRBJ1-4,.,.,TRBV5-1,TGCGCCAGCACGCATTGGGGGGGTAATGAAAAACTGTTTTTT,CASTHWGGNEKLFF
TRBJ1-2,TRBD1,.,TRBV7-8,TGTGCCAGCAGCCCCATGACAGGGACAGGTGGCTACACCTTC,CASSPMTGTGGYTF
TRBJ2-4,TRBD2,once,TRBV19,TGTGCCAGTACGTTCGGGGGGGATCAAAACATTCAGTACTTC,CASTFGGDQNIQYF
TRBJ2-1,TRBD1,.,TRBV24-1,TGTGCCACCAGTGATTCCCTGGGACAGGGAGAGGCTCAAGATGAGCAGTTCTTC,CATSDSLGQGEAQDEQFF
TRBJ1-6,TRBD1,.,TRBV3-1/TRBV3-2,TGTGCCAGCAGCCAGAGGACAGGGGGACGCTCACCCCTCCACTTT,CASSQRTGGRSPLHF
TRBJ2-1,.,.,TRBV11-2,TGTGCCAGCAGCTTACTTCGGGTGTCCAATGAGCAGTTCTTC,CASSLLRVSNEQFF
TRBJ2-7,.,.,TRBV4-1,TGCGCCAGCAGCCAAACTCCCGGGTCCTTCGTAGAGCAGTACTTC,CASSQTPGSFVEQYF
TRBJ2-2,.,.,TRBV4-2,TGTGCCAGCAGCCTCCGGACAGACCCCACCGGGGAGCTGTTTTTT,CASSLRTDPTGELFF
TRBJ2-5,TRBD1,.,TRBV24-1,TGTGCCACCAGTGATCCAGGGACAGGGAGGGAGGCCCAGTACTTC,CATSDPGTGREAQYF
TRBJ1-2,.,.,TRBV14,TGTGCCAGCAGCCCCTTAGAGGGGGTACGGGGCTACACCTTC,CASSPLEGVRGYTF
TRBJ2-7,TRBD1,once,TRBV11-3,TGTGCCAGCAGCCCCGGACAGGGGAAGACCTACGAGCAGTACTTC,CASSPGQGKTYEQYF
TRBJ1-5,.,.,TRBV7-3,TGTGCCAGCAGCTCTCAAGCGGACCAGCCCCAGCATTTT,CASSSQADQPQHF
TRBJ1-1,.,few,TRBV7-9,TGTGCCAGCAGCTACAGGGATTCGAACACTGAAGCTTTCTTT,CASSYRDSNTEAFF
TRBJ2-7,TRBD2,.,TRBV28,TGTGCCAGCAGTCTATTCCCCGGGACTAGCGGGGGCTACGAGCAGTACTTC,CASSLFPGTSGGYEQYF
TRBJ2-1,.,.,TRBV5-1,TGCGCCAGCAGCTTGGTTTTAGCGGATTACAATGAGCAGTTCTTC,CASSLVLADYNEQFF
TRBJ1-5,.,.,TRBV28,TGTGCCAGCAGTTTACTTTCAGGGAACGGTCAGCCCCAGCATTTT,CASSLLSGNGQPQHF
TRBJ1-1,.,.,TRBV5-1,TGCGCCAGCAGCCTGGAGGTACAGGGGAACACTGAAGCTTTCTTT,CASSLEVQGNTEAFF
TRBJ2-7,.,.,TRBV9,TGTGCCAGCAGCGTAGACACAGGGCTGGACGAGCAGTACTTC,CASSVDTGLDEQYF
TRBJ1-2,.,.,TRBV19,TGTGCCAGTACCTACAAGGGGGTAGACAGCGGCTACACCTTC,CASTYKGVDSGYTF
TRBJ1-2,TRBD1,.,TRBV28,TGTGCCACCCTAGACAGGGCCGACTATGGCTACACCTTC,CATLDRADYGYTF
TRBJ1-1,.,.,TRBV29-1,TGCAGCGGGACACTGAACACTGAAGCTTTCTTT,CSGTLNTEAFF
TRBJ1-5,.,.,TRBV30,TGTGCCTGGAGTGTACAGGTGATGGGGAGGAATCAGCCCCAGCATTTT,CAWSVQVMGRNQPQHF
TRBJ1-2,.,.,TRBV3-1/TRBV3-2,TGTGCCAGCAGCCAAGTTAAAACGGATGGCTACACCTTC,CASSQVKTDGYTF
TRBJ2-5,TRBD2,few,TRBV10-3,TGTGCCATCAGTGAGGAGGTAGCGGGGGTCCATAAAGAGACCCAGTACTTC,CAISEEVAGVHKETQYF
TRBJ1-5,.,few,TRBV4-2,TGTGCCAGCAGCCAAGTTGGCGGTAGCAATCAGCCCCAGCATTTT,CASSQVGGSNQPQHF
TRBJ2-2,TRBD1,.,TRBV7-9,TGTGCCAGCAGTTCTATCAGGGGGACCGGGGAGCTGTTTTTT,CASSSIRGTGELFF
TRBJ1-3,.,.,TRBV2,TGTGCCAGCAACGAGGCTTCGGGAAACACCATATATTTT,CASNEASGNTIYF
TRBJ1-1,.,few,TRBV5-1,TGCGCCAGCAGCTTGGCCCCGGGGAACACTGAAGCTTTCTTT,CASSLAPGNTEAFF
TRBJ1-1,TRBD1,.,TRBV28,TGTGCCAGCAGTTTAAGGACAGGGCTAGCTTTCTTT,CASSLRTGLAFF
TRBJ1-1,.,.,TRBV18,TGTGCCAGCTCACCTCGGGCTGAAGCTTTCTTT,CASSPRAEAFF
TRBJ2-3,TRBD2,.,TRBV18,TGTGCCAGCTCACCACCGGGGAGTATAGCGGGGGCTTTGGTGGATACGCAGTATTTT,CASSPPGSIAGALVDTQYF